This entry lists 25 T cell receptor beta chains sequenced from one sample in a study of blood T cell repertoires in COVID-19. Data came from immunoSEQ multiplex PCR; TCRdb stores just in-frame clones and leaves some out. The sample carries more than 75,000 clones, 75% to 90% recorded once. The material sequenced was peripheral blood. These receptors came from an elderly man with active or convalescent COVID-19.

This chain joins TRBV27 and TRBJ2-7; tentative D call: TRBD2 (6 bases). The V end lost 3 bases, the J end lost 7 bases, and 19 bases lay between the germline ends. The CDR3 totals 15 residues. Germline V gives CDR1 MNHEY, CDR2 SMNVEV (reference sequence). The CDR3 sequence: CASSLEGQPLGEQYF. The CDR3 nucleotides read TGTGCCAGCAGTTTGGAGGGGCAGCCATTGGGGGAGCAGTACTTC.

V is TRBV20-1 and J is TRBJ2-7; 8 bases fit TRBD2. The V gene end was trimmed by 8 bases and the J gene end by 6 bases; junction bases not matched to a gene: 6. The CDR3 has 11 residues. Per the germline V gene, CDR1 is DFQATT and CDR2 is SNEGSKA (reference sequence). The DNA for the CDR3 is TGCAGTCCTCACGGGGGGGGCGAGCAGTACTTC. Protein sequence: CSPHGGGEQYF.

The chain employs TRBV5-6 and TRBJ1-2; a possible D gene is TRBD1 (5 bases). The CDR3 is 15 amino acids. Trimming cost V 1 base and J 2 bases, with 12 bases left between them. Germline V gene sequence: CDR1 SGHDT, CDR2 YYEEEE. The CDR3 DNA reads as TGTGCCAGCAGCTTGCCTCGCAGGGCAAACTATGGCTACACCTTC. This encodes CASSLPRRANYGYTF. The entire variable domain, with the rest obtained from reference TRBV5-6 and TRBJ1-2, is as follows: DAGVTQSPTHLIKTRGQQVTLRCSPKSGHDTVSWYQQALGQGPQFIFQYYEEEERQRGNFPDRFSGHQFPNYSSELNVNALLLGDSALYLCASSLPRRANYGYTFGSGTRLTVV.

This clone was observed a few times. The rearrangement uses TRBV11-2 and TRBJ2-2, with 11 bases lining up with TRBD2. The germline V gene has CDR1 SGHAT and CDR2 FQNNGV. The CDR3 runs 15 residues. Trimming removed 5 bases from V and 6 bases from J; junction bases left unmatched: 5. The chain's CDR3 is CASSPGTSGAGELFF. DNA for the CDR3: TGTGCCAGCAGCCCCGGGACTAGCGGAGCCGGGGAGCTGTTTTTT.

This sequence joins TRBV4-3 and TRBJ1-2, with D perhaps matching TRBD1 (6 bases). The V end lost 4 bases, the J end lost 4 bases, and 13 bases lay between the germline ends. Germline CDR1 and CDR2: LGHNA and YSLEER. The CDR3 is made up of 14 amino acids. The CDR3 protein is CASSPTRGIYGYTF. Written as DNA, the CDR3 is TGCGCCAGCAGCCCGACCAGGGGAATCTATGGCTACACCTTC.

This clone was found a few times. The gene calls are TRBV11-2 and TRBJ2-2; no reliable D call. CDR1 and CDR2 from the germline V gene are SGHAT and FQNNGV. The V end lost 6 bases, the J end lost 7 bases, and 9 bases lay between the germline ends. The length of the CDR3 is 12 residues. The CDR3 reads CASSSTFGELFF. The CDR3 coding sequence is TGTGCCAGCAGTTCGACTTTCGGGGAGCTGTTTTTT.

This chain joins TRBV15 and TRBJ2-7; 7 bases agree with TRBD2. Germline-derived CDR1 and CDR2 are LNHNV and YYDKDF (reference sequence). The V and J ends lost 1 base and 2 bases, in that order; junction bases with no gene match: 5. This CDR3 contains 15 residues. The CDR3 region has the DNA TGTGCCACCAGCAGAGGGCGGGAGATTACCTACGAGCAGTACTTC. Protein: CATSRGREITYEQYF.

This clone showed up just a few times. This chain links TRBV7-8 with TRBJ1-4, with a weak D call TRBD1 (5 bases). From germline, CDR1 is SGHVS and CDR2 FQNEAQ. The CDR3 is 15 residues long. Trimming took off 6 bases at V and 0 bases at J, with 11 bases between the two ends. The CDR3 DNA reads as TGTGCCAGCAGACGGAGGGACGCAACTAATGAAAAACTGTTTTTT. Protein: CASRRRDATNEKLFF.

The chain recombines TRBV2 with TRBJ1-6; TRBD1 matches 8 bases. Germline CDR1 and CDR2: SNHLY and FYNNEI. The trim removed 4 bases at V and 7 bases at J, leaving 12 bases unmatched. This CDR3 spans 17 amino acids. CDR3 in amino acids: CASSASRTGRRNSPLHF. In DNA form, the CDR3 reads TGTGCCAGCAGTGCTAGTAGGACAGGGAGACGGAATTCACCCCTCCACTTT.

CDR3 nucleotides: TGTGCCAGCAGTTTGGGACAGAGTCATCAGCCCCAGCATTTT. Protein product: CASSLGQSHQPQHF. The chain carries TRBV28 and TRBJ1-5; 7 nucleotides match TRBD1. Germline V gives CDR1 MDHEN, CDR2 SYDVKM. Unmatched junction bases numbered 4, after V lost 3 bases and J lost 5 bases. CDR3 length equals 14 residues. Drawing the rest from reference TRBV28 and TRBJ1-5, the complete variable domain is DVKVTQSSRYLVKRTGEKVFLECVQDMDHENMFWYRQDPGLGLRLIYFSYDVKMKEKGDIPEGYSVSREKKERFSLILESASTNQTSMYLCASSLGQSHQPQHFGDGTRLSIL.

This chain joins TRBV9 and TRBJ2-7; 7 nucleotides agree with TRBD1. CDR1 SGDLS and CDR2 YYNGEE come from the germline V gene. Losses at the gene ends were 3 bases for V and 7 bases for J; bases not matched to a gene: 7. The CDR3 totals 13 residues. The CDR3 reads CASSGRQGGEQYF. The CDR3 bases are TGTGCCAGCAGCGGGCGACAGGGCGGAGAGCAGTACTTC.

This chain joins TRBV6-5 and TRBJ2-5; 8 bases map to TRBD1. The CDR3 has 14 amino acids. Germline V lookup: CDR1 MNHEY, CDR2 SVGAGI. V trimming: 4 bases; J trimming: 5 bases; junction bases outside the gene matches: 6. The chain's CDR3 is CASSFGQGRETQYF. DNA for the CDR3: TGTGCCAGCAGTTTCGGACAGGGTCGGGAGACCCAGTACTTC.

The gene calls are TRBV15 and TRBJ1-4, with D maybe TRBD1 (5 bases). The CDR3 consists of 14 residues. Germline assignment: CDR1 LNHNV and CDR2 YYDKDF (reference sequence). Between the trimmed V and J ends, which lost 2 bases and 7 bases, there was a span of 11 bases. CDR3 sequence: CATSRTGRGEKLFF. The CDR3 coding sequence is TGTGCCACCAGCAGAACAGGCCGTGGTGAAAAACTGTTTTTT.

The CDR3 region has the DNA TGTGCCAGCAGCCTGACAGGTGCGGGAAACACCATATATTTT. Translation gives CASSLTGAGNTIYF. V is TRBV28 and J is TRBJ1-3, with a tentative D call TRBD1 (6 bases). The CDR3 consists of 14 residues. CDR1 MDHEN and CDR2 SYDVKM come from the germline V gene. With 6 bases removed from V and 4 bases from J, the gap between germline ends came to 13 bases.

The rearrangement uses TRBV6-6 and TRBJ1-3; the match to TRBD1 covers 9 bases. The CDR3 runs 16 residues. Germline V lookup: CDR1 MNHNY, CDR2 SVGAGI (reference sequence). Trimming removed 2 bases from V and 3 bases from J; junction bases left unmatched: 5. CDR3 nucleotides: TGTGCCAGCAGTTACCCGGGACAGGGTCTTGGAAACACCATATATTTT. It specifies CASSYPGQGLGNTIYF.

The chain employs TRBV11-2 and TRBJ2-1; the match to TRBD2 covers 14 bases. The CDR3 length is 19 residues. V shed 5 bases and J 6 bases; nucleotides not matched to a gene: 15. Germline lookup yields CDR1 SGHAT and CDR2 FQNNGV. The CDR3 region is CASSATGTSGSRYINEQFF. The CDR3 coding sequence is TGTGCCAGCAGCGCCACCGGGACTAGCGGGAGTCGCTATATCAATGAGCAGTTCTTC.

This rearrangement joins TRBV4-2 to TRBJ1-6, with D uncertain. Germline lookup yields CDR1 LGHNA and CDR2 YNFKEQ. V dropped 0 bases and J dropped 8 bases, with 11 bases sitting between them. The CDR3 is made up of 15 amino acids. In DNA form, the CDR3 reads TGTGCCAGCAGCCAAGACCGGGGTCAGGATTCACCCCTCCACTTT. It codes for CASSQDRGQDSPLHF.

The chain recombines TRBV28 with TRBJ1-6, with 7 bases identical to TRBD1. In germline, CDR1 is MDHEN, CDR2 SYDVKM. CDR3 length: 14 residues. Trimming at V came to 7 bases and at J to 7 bases, leaving 7 bases not matched to a gene. The CDR3 DNA follows: TGTGCCAGCACCTTGACAGGGCTCAATTCACCCCTCCACTTT. As protein: CASTLTGLNSPLHF.

The chain links TRBV5-1 to TRBJ2-2; D is uncertain. V lost 1 base, J lost 7 bases, and 5 bases lay in between. In germline, CDR1 is SGHRS, CDR2 YFSETQ. The CDR3 extends over 12 amino acids. CDR3 amino acids: CASSLTVGELFF. As DNA, the CDR3 is TGCGCCAGCAGCTTGACTGTCGGGGAGCTGTTTTTT. Using reference TRBV5-1 and TRBJ2-2 for the parts outside the CDR3, the full variable domain is KAGVTQTPRYLIKTRGQQVTLSCSPISGHRSVSWYQQTPGQGLQFLFEYFSETQRNKGNFPGRFSGRQFSNSRSEMNVSTLELGDSALYLCASSLTVGELFFGEGSRLTVL.

This chain connects TRBV5-6 to TRBJ1-5; weak D call: TRBD1 (5 bases). Germline lookup yields CDR1 SGHDT and CDR2 YYEEEE. This CDR3 contains 14 residues. V was clipped by 0 bases and J by 9 bases, with 13 bases between them. In DNA, the CDR3 is TGTGCCAGCAGCTTGGGGCAGGGTTTGATGCCCCAGCATTTT. Translating gives CASSLGQGLMPQHF.

This clone has only one observation. The chain links TRBV29-1 to TRBJ2-1, with 12 bases that match TRBD2. Trimming cost V 3 bases and J 8 bases; bases outside gene matches: 14. Germline V gives CDR1 SQVTM, CDR2 ANQGSEA. This CDR3 has 17 amino acids. CDR3 DNA sequence: TGCAGCGTTGAGGCGTCTTCGTCTAGCGGGAGGGTAGATGAGCAGTTCTTC. Its translation: CSVEASSSSGRVDEQFF.

This sequence joins TRBV5-5 and TRBJ2-1, with TRBD2 matching over 11 bases. Looked up from germline, CDR1 is SGHKS and CDR2 is YYEKEE (reference sequence). The CDR3 loop spans 15 amino acids. With V trimmed by 0 bases and J by 9 bases, 5 bases remained unmatched. The CDR3 reads CASSLVSGRASEQFF. Here the CDR3 DNA reads TGTGCCAGCAGCTTGGTTAGCGGGAGGGCCAGTGAGCAGTTCTTC.

V and J are TRBV11-2 and TRBJ2-2; D ambiguous. The V end lost 2 bases, the J end lost 3 bases, and 13 bases lay between the germline ends. The CDR3 loop spans 16 amino acids. Germline lookup yields CDR1 SGHAT and CDR2 FQNNGV. DNA of the CDR3: TGTGCCAGCAGCTTAAATGTAGAAACGTACACCGGGGAGCTGTTTTTT. This codes for CASSLNVETYTGELFF.

This clone was found a few times. CDR3 loop: CASTGTSIRNEQFF. CDR3 bases: TGCGCCAGCACCGGGACTAGCATAAGAAATGAGCAGTTCTTC. This chain uses TRBV5-1 with TRBJ2-1; 9 bases line up with TRBD2. Losses at the gene ends were 6 bases for V and 7 bases for J; bases not matched to a gene: 8. The CDR3 covers 14 residues. Germline CDR1 is SGHRS and CDR2 is YFSETQ.

The J gene is TRBJ1-2, the V gene TRBV9; D call uncertain. The ends were cut back, 2 bases at V and 2 bases at J, with 10 bases in the middle. The length of the CDR3 is 14 residues. Germline CDR1 is SGDLS and CDR2 is YYNGEE. This CDR3 is CASSVTVENYGYTF. Here the CDR3 DNA reads TGTGCCAGCAGCGTGACGGTGGAGAACTATGGCTACACCTTC.